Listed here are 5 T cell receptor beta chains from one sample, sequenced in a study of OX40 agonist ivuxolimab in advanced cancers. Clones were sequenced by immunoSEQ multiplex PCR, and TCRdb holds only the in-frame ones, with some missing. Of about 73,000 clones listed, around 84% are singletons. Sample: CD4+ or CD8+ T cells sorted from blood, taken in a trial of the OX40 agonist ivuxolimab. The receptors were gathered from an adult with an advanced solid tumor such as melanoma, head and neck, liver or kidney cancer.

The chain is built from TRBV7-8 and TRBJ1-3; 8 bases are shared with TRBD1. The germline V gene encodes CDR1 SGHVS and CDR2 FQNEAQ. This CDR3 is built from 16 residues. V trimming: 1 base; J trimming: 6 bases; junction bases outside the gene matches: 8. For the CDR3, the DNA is TGTGCCAGCAGCTTAGTCTCGGGACAGGCGGCAAACACCATATATTTT. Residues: CASSLVSGQAANTIYF.

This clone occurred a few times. Here the CDR3 DNA reads TGCGCCAGCAGCCTCCGGGACAACGCTAACTATGGCTACACCTTC. Amino acid sequence: CASSLRDNANYGYTF. The J gene is TRBJ1-2, the V gene TRBV4-1; maybe TRBD1 (6 bases). The CDR3 contains 15 residues. Germline CDR1 and CDR2: MGHRA and YSYEKL. The V gene lost 4 bases and the J gene lost 0 bases, with 12 bases spanning the gap.

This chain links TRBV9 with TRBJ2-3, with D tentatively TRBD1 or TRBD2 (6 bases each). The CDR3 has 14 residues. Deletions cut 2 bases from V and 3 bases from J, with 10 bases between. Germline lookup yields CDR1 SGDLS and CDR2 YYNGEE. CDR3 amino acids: CASSVRGATDTQYF. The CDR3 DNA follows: TGTGCCAGCAGCGTTAGGGGGGCAACAGATACGCAGTATTTT. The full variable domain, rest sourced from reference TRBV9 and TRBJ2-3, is DSGVTQTPKHLITATGQRVTLRCSPRSGDLSVYWYQQSLDQGLQFLIQYYNGEERAKGNILERFSAQQFPDLHSELNLSSLELGDSALYFCASSVRGATDTQYFGPGTRLTVL.

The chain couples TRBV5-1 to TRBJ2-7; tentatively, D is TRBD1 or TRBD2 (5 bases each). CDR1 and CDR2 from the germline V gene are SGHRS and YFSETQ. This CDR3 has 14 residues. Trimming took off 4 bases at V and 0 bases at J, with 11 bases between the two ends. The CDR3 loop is CASSGDGSSYEQYF. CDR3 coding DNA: TGCGCCAGCAGCGGGGACGGCAGCTCCTACGAGCAGTACTTC.

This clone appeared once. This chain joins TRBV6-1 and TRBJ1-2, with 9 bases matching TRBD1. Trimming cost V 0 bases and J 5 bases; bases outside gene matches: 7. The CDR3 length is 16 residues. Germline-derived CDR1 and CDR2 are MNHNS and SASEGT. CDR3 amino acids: CASSEAQGAGRYGYTF. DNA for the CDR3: TGTGCCAGCAGTGAAGCACAGGGGGCAGGCCGGTATGGCTACACCTTC.